What follows describes a single T cell receptor beta chain. Its specificity is unknown. The data belong to a study of T cell responses to AZD1222 COVID-19 vaccine. Study-wide results and caveats: Per reports, nearly half of all spike-specific TCRs target regions that are unmutated in variants. Spike was spanned by vaccine-associated CD4 TCRs, which were dominant at 160-218 and 743-854.

Libraries were prepared by immunoSEQ multiplex PCR; TCRdb keeps only in-frame clonotypes and omits some of them. The sample has 80,000 to 100,000 clones, around 91% seen once. Unmatched junction bases numbered 14, after V lost 6 bases and J lost 5 bases. The CDR3 spans 17 residues. Germline V gene sequence: CDR1 SGHTA, CDR2 FQGTGA. The gene calls are TRBV7-3 and TRBJ2-1, with 9 bases identical to TRBD2. The sequencing used peripheral blood, collected 28 days after the second AZD1222 dose. The source of this sequence is an adult who received the AZD1222 COVID-19 vaccine. CDR3 protein: CASRSPTSAGGNNEQFF. DNA for the CDR3: TGTGCCAGCAGATCACCCACTTCAGCGGGAGGCAACAATGAGCAGTTCTTC.